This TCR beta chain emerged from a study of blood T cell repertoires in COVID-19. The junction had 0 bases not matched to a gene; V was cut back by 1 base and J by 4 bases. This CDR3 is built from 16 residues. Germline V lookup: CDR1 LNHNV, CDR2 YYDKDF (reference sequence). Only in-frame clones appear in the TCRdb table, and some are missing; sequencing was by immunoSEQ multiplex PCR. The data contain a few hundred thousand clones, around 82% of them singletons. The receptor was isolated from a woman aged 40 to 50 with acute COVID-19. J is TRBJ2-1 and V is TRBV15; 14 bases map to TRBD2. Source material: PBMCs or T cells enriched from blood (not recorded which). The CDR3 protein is CATSRGTSGRYNEQFF. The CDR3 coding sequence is TGTGCCACCAGCAGAGGGACTAGCGGGAGGTACAATGAGCAGTTCTTC.